Included here is one TCR beta chain sequence, with context. Its cognate antigen is unknown. Germline V gene lookup returns CDR1 LGHNA and CDR2 YNFKEQ. This CDR3 region has 13 residues. Deletions cut 3 bases from V and 5 bases from J, with 10 bases between. This entry is derived from a study of T-cell reconstitution after alpha-beta-depleted transplantation in children. Study conclusions and caveats: Expanded graft clones numbering several hundred reportedly gave rise to alpha-beta T cells about two months after transplant. Diversity of TCRbeta at day 60 was high in some patients, arising from surviving recipient T cells and thymic progenitors. After one year, T-cell counts and TCRbeta diversity mostly came from new T cells.

Unique molecular identifiers were incorporated during preparation of the TCRbeta library. One entry per CDR3 protein results from TCRdb running MiXCR on the PCR reads. This sample yields around 580,000 distinct CDR3 sequences, of which approximately 30% are seen a single time; 36% belongs to the top ten. This TCR was sampled from a boy under two years old with Wiskott-Aldrich syndrome, due to receive a stem cell transplant. The material was PBMCs, obtained before TCRalphabeta/CD19-depleted stem cell transplant. The chain couples TRBV4-2 to TRBJ2-5; D is perhaps TRBD1 (6 bases). CDR3 nucleotides: TGTGCCAGCAGCCAGGGGGCCAGGGAGACCCAGTACTTC. Protein product: CASSQGARETQYF.